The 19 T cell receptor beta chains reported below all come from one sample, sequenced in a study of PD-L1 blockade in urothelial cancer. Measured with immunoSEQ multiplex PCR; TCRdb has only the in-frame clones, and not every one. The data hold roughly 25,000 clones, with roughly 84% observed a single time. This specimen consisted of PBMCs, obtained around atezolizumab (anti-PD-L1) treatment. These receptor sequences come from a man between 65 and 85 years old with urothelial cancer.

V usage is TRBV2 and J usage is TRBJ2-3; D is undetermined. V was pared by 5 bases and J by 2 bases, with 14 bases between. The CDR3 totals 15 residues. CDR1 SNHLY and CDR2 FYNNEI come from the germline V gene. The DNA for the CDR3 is TGTGCCAGCAGTCTGGGCCCTTCAAACACAGATACGCAGTATTTT. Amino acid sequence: CASSLGPSNTDTQYF.

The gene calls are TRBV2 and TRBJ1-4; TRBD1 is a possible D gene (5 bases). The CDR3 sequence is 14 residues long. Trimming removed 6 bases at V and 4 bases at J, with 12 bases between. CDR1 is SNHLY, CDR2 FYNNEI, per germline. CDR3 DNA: TGTGCCAGCAGCCGGACACTCTTTAATGAAAAACTGTTTTTT. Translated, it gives CASSRTLFNEKLFF.

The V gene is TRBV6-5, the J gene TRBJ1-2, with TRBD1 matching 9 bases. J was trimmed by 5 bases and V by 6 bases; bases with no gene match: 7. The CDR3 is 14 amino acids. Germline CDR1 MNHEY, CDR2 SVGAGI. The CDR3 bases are TGTGCCAGCAGACGAACGGGACAGGGTTATGGCTACACCTTC. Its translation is CASRRTGQGYGYTF.

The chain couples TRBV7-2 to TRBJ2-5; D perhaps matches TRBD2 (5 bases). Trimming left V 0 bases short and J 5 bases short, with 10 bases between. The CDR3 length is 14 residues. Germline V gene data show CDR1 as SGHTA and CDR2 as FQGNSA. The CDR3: CASSLASAGETQYF. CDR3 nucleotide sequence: TGTGCCAGCAGCTTAGCTAGCGCTGGGGAGACCCAGTACTTC.

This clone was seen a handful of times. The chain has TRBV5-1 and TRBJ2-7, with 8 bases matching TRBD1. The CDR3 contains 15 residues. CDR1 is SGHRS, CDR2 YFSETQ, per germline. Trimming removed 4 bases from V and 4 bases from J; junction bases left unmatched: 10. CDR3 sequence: CASSHGTGFPYEQYF. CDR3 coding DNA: TGCGCCAGCAGCCACGGGACAGGCTTCCCTTACGAGCAGTACTTC.

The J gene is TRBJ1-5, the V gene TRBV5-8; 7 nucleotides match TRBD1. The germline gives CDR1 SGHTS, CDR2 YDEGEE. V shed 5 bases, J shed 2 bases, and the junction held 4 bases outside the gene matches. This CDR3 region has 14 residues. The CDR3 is CASRHDRGNQPQHF. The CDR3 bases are TGTGCCAGCAGACATGACAGGGGCAATCAGCCCCAGCATTTT.

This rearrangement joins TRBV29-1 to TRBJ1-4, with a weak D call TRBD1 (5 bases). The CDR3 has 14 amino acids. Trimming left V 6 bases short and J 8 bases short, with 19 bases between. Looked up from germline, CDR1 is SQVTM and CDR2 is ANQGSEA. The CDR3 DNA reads TGCAGCGTCTCTACAGGCCCCCTAGGGGAAAAACTGTTTTTT. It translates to CSVSTGPLGEKLFF.

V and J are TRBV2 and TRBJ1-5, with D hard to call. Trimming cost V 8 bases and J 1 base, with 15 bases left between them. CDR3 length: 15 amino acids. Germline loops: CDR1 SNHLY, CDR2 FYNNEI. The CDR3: CASEEVTGSNQPQHF. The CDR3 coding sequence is TGTGCCAGCGAGGAGGTAACGGGGAGCAATCAGCCCCAGCATTTT.

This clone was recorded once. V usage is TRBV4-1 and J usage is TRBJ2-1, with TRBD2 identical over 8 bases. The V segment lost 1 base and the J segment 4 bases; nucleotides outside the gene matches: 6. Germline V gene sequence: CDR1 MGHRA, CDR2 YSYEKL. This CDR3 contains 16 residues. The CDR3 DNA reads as TGCGCCAGCAGCCAAGTCGGGAGGGAGGGTTACAATGAGCAGTTCTTC. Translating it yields CASSQVGREGYNEQFF.

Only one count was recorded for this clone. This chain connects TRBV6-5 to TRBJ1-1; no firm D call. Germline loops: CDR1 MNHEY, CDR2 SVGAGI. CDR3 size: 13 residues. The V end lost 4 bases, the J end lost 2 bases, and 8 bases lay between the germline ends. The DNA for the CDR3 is TGTGCCAGCAGTTGGCAGGCAAACACTGAAGCTTTCTTT. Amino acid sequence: CASSWQANTEAFF.

The CDR3 bases are TGTGCCAGCAGCCCCCCCGACACCTTTAATGAGCAGTTCTTC. Its translation is CASSPPDTFNEQFF. This chain links TRBV28 with TRBJ2-1, with unresolved D. V lost 6 bases and J lost 7, with 16 bases in between. CDR1 and CDR2 from the germline V gene are MDHEN and SYDVKM. The CDR3 runs to 14 residues.

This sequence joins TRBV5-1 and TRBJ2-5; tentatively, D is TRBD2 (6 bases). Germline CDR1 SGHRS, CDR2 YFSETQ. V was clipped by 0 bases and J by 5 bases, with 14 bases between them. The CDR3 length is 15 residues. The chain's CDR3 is CASSLAFGRGETQYF. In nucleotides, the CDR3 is TGCGCCAGCAGCTTGGCTTTTGGCCGGGGGGAGACCCAGTACTTC.

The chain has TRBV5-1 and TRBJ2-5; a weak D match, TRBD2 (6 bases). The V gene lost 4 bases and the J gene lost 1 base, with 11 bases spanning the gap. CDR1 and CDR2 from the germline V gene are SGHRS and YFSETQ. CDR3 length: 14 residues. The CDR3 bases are TGCGCCAGCAGCCCGTCGGGACTCCAAGAGACCCAGTACTTC. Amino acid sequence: CASSPSGLQETQYF.

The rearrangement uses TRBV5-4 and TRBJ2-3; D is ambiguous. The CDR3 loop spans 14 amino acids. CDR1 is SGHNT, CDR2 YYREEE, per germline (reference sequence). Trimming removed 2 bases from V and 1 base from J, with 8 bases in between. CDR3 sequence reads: CASSLVTGTDTQYF. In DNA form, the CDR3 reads TGTGCCAGCAGCTTAGTCACGGGCACAGATACGCAGTATTTT.

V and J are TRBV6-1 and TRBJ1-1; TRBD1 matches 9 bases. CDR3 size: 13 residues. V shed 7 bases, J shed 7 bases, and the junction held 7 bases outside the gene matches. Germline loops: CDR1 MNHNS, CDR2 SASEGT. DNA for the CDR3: TGTGCCAGCACCCTCGGGACAGGGAGTGAAGCTTTCTTT. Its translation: CASTLGTGSEAFF.

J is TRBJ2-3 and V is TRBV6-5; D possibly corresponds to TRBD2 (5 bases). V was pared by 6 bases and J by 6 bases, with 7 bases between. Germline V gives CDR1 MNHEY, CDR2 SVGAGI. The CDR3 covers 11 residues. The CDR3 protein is CASRRRDTQYF. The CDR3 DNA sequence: TGTGCCAGCAGGCGGAGGGATACGCAGTATTTT.

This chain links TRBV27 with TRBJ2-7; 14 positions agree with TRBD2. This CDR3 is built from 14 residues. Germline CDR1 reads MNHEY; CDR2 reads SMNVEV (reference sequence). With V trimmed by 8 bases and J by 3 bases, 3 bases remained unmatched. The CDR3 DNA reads TGTGCCAGCCGACTAGCGGGAGGGGTCTACGAGCAGTACTTC. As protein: CASRLAGGVYEQYF.

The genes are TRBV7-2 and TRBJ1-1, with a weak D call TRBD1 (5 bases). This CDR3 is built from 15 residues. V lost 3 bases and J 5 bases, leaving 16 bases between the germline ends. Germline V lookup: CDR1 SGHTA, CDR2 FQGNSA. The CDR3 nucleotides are TGTGCCAGCAGCTTTGATAGGGGCGGAAGGACTGAAGCTTTCTTT. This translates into CASSFDRGGRTEAFF.

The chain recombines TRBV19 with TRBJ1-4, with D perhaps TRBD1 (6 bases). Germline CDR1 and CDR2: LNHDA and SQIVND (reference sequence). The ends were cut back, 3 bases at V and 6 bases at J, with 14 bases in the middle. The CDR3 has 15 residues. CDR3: CASSMTRGGDEKLFF. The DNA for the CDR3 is TGTGCCAGTAGTATGACGCGGGGGGGCGATGAAAAACTGTTTTTT.